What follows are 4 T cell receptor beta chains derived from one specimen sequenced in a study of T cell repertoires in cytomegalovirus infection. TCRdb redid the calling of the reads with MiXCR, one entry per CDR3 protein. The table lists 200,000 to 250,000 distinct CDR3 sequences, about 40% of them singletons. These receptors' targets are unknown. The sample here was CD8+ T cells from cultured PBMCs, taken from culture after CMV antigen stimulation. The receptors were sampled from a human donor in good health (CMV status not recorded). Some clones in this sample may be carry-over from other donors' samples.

The CDR3 region is CASSFAPGTASSYEQYF. The CDR3 DNA reads TGTGCCAGCAGCTTCGCGCCCGGGACGGCTAGCTCCTACGAGCAGTACTTC. The V gene is TRBV7-6, the J gene TRBJ2-7, with D tentatively TRBD1 or TRBD2 (5 bases each). The V end lost 3 bases, the J end lost 0 bases, and 18 bases lay between the germline ends. The CDR3 totals 17 residues. The V gene's germline CDR1 is SGHVS and CDR2 FNYEAQ. Using reference TRBV7-6 and TRBJ2-7 for the parts outside the CDR3, the full variable domain is GAGVSQSPRYKVTKRGQDVALRCDPISGHVSLYWYRQALGQGPEFLTYFNYEAQQDKSGLPNDRFSAERPEGSISTLTIQRTEQRDSAMYRCASSFAPGTASSYEQYFGPGTRLTVT.

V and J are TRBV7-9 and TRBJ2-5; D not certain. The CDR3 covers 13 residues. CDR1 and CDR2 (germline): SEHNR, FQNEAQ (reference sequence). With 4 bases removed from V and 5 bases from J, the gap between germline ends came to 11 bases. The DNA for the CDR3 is TGTGCCAGCAGCTCACGACCTAGGGAGACCCAGTACTTC. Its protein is CASSSRPRETQYF.

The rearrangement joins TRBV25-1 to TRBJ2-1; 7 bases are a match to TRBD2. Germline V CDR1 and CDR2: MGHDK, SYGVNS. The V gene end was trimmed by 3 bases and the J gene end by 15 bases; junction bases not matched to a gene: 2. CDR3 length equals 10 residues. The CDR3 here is CASSEREWFF. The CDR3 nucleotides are TGTGCCAGCAGTGAGCGGGAGTGGTTCTTC.

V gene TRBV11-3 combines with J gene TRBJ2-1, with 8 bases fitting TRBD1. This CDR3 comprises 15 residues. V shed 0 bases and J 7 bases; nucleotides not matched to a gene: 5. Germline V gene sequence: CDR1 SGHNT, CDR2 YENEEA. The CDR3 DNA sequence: TGTGCCAGCAGCTTAGAAAGGACAGGGTCGAATGAGCAGTTCTTC. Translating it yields CASSLERTGSNEQFF.